This is a list of T cell receptor beta chains from one sample in a study of blood T cell repertoires in COVID-19. TCRdb's table, derived via immunoSEQ multiplex PCR, lists solely in-frame clones and lacks some. This table has roughly 230,000 clones, 90% appearing once. Sequencing was carried out using peripheral blood. Every receptor here comes from a woman aged 60 to 75 with COVID-19, enrolled during active disease. CDR3s include the opening cysteine and the closing phenylalanine or tryptophan. The order of the fields is V gene, D gene, J gene, clone size, CDR3 length, CDR3 DNA, CDR3 protein. D genes are given only for firm matches. Clone size is not always given. Where it is, it says once, few, many or a class for expanded clones.

TRBV11-2	.	TRBJ1-2	once	13	TGTGCCAGCAGCTTAGAAGCCACCTATGGCTACACCTTC	CASSLEATYGYTF
TRBV5-6	.	TRBJ1-2	.	13	TGTGCCAGCAGCCGTGAAGGGGTGTATGGCTACACCTTC	CASSREGVYGYTF
TRBV3-1/TRBV3-2	.	TRBJ1-1	once	16	TGTGCCAGCAGCCAAGATCGGGAGGGCCTGAACACTGAAGCTTTCTTT	CASSQDREGLNTEAFF
TRBV18	TRBD1	TRBJ2-2	.	16	TGTGCCAGCTCACCAGGACAGGGAGAAAACACCGGGGAGCTGTTTTTT	CASSPGQGENTGELFF
TRBV18	.	TRBJ1-1	.	13	TGTGCCAGCTCACCCGGTCGGGACACTGAAGCTTTCTTT	CASSPGRDTEAFF
TRBV14	.	TRBJ1-3	.	13	TGTGCCAGCAGCCCCGGACAGGGAAACACCATATATTTT	CASSPGQGNTIYF
TRBV18	TRBD1	TRBJ1-4	.	17	TGTGCCAGCTCACCAATGGGACAGTATGCAACTAATGAAAAACTGTTTTTT	CASSPMGQYATNEKLFF
TRBV5-4	TRBD1	TRBJ2-2	.	15	TGTGCCAGCAGCTTGGGGACAGGGTACGCCGGGGAGCTGTTTTTT	CASSLGTGYAGELFF
TRBV9	.	TRBJ1-1	.	16	TGTGCCAGCAGCGAGTCCCCCCGCAGCAGGGACACTGAAGCTTTCTTT	CASSESPRSRDTEAFF
TRBV11-3	.	TRBJ2-3	.	15	TGTGCCAGCAGCTCGCGGGGGCTCCGCACAGATACGCAGTATTTT	CASSSRGLRTDTQYF
TRBV7-2	.	TRBJ2-7	.	14	TGTGCCAGCAGCTTTTACGTGGGGGGCTACGAGCAGTACTTC	CASSFYVGGYEQYF
TRBV5-1	.	TRBJ1-6	.	13	TGCGCCAGCAGGGCAGGTAGTAATTCACCCCTCCACTTT	CASRAGSNSPLHF
TRBV23-1	.	TRBJ1-1	.	14	TGCGCCAGCAGTCAATCGGGCCTGAACACTGAAGCTTTCTTT	CASSQSGLNTEAFF
TRBV27	.	TRBJ1-5	.	14	TGTGCCAGCAGTTTAGAGAATCCTAATCAGCCCCAGCATTTT	CASSLENPNQPQHF
TRBV19	TRBD2	TRBJ2-5	.	16	TGTGCCAGTAGCTGGTCCGGGACTAGCGACCAAGAGACCCAGTACTTC	CASSWSGTSDQETQYF
TRBV5-4	TRBD1	TRBJ1-2	.	15	TGTGCCAGCAGCTTGCAGGGGGCGTCGGGCTATGGCTACACCTTC	CASSLQGASGYGYTF
TRBV29-1	.	TRBJ1-1	few	15	TGCAGCGCCAAGGACGGGGGGTACATGAACACTGAAGCTTTCTTT	CSAKDGGYMNTEAFF
TRBV5-1	.	TRBJ1-4	once	15	TGCGCCAGCAGACCCCACAGGGAAGGACTTGAAAAACTGTTTTTT	CASRPHREGLEKLFF
TRBV3-1/TRBV3-2	.	TRBJ1-4	.	14	TGTGCCAGCAGCCAAGACAGTGTTAACGAAAAACTGTTTTTT	CASSQDSVNEKLFF
TRBV19	TRBD1	TRBJ1-4	.	17	TGTGCCAGTAGTATCGGGGACAGGGGTTGGACTAATGAAAAACTGTTTTTT	CASSIGDRGWTNEKLFF
TRBV5-4	TRBD1	TRBJ2-5	.	16	TGTGCCAGCAGGCCGGGACAGGGGATATTTCAAGAGACCCAGTACTTC	CASRPGQGIFQETQYF
TRBV29-1	.	TRBJ2-2	once	11	TGCAGCGCAAGGGGATCCGGGGAGCTGTTTTTT	CSARGSGELFF
TRBV19	.	TRBJ1-5	.	16	TGTGCCAGTAGTCCCCCGATGAGTCGTAGCAATCAGCCCCAGCATTTT	CASSPPMSRSNQPQHF
TRBV4-2	TRBD2	TRBJ2-3	once	15	TGTGCCAGCAGCCAAGACCCAGCGGGGGGAGATACGCAGTATTTT	CASSQDPAGGDTQYF
TRBV7-7	.	TRBJ2-5	.	15	TGTGCTAGCAGCCCTAGCTTCGGTACCCAAGAGACCCAGTACTTC	CASSPSFGTQETQYF
TRBV19	.	TRBJ2-2	.	15	TGTGCCAGTATTCAACTTGGTGCGAATACCGGGGAGCTGTTTTTT	CASIQLGANTGELFF
TRBV18	.	TRBJ2-7	.	15	TGTGCCAGCTCAACGTCTGGCAGGGCGGAGGGCGAGCAGTACTTC	CASSTSGRAEGEQYF
TRBV11-2	TRBD2	TRBJ2-1	.	18	TGTGCCAGCAGCTCAACGAGGGCCGCGGGGGGCCGGTACAATGAGCAGTTCTTC	CASSSTRAAGGRYNEQFF
TRBV6-5	TRBD2	TRBJ2-3	.	15	TGTGCCAGCAGTTACTCGGGACTAGGCACAGATACGCAGTATTTT	CASSYSGLGTDTQYF
TRBV5-1	.	TRBJ2-5	.	17	TGCGCCAGCAGCTTGGCCAGGTCCACGAAGTTCCCGGAGACCCAGTACTTC	CASSLARSTKFPETQYF
TRBV12-3/TRBV12-4	.	TRBJ2-3	.	11	TGTGCCAGCAGTCCCCAAGATACGCAGTATTTT	CASSPQDTQYF
TRBV5-4	TRBD1	TRBJ2-5	.	14	TGTGCCAGCAGCTTCCAGGGGGTAGGAGAGACCCAGTACTTC	CASSFQGVGETQYF
TRBV2	TRBD1	TRBJ2-5	.	13	TGTGCCAGCAGTCGTAGGGACAGGACAACCCAGTACTTC	CASSRRDRTTQYF
TRBV19	.	TRBJ1-1	.	15	TGTGCCAGTAGTATGGGCAGGCTCTGGAACACTGAAGCTTTCTTT	CASSMGRLWNTEAFF
TRBV18	TRBD1	TRBJ1-2	.	13	TGTGCCAGCTCCCCAGGGGGCGCCTATGGCTACACCTTC	CASSPGGAYGYTF
TRBV27	.	TRBJ1-5	few	15	TGTGCCAGCAGTCTTATCGGTCGGGGCAATCAGCCCCAGCATTTT	CASSLIGRGNQPQHF
TRBV27	.	TRBJ2-2	.	14	TGTGCCAGCAGTTTATTTTTAGGGAGCGGGGAGCTGTTTTTT	CASSLFLGSGELFF
TRBV18	.	TRBJ1-5	few	15	TGTGCCAGCTCACCGGGGGGTTTTAGCAATCAGCCCCAGCATTTT	CASSPGGFSNQPQHF
TRBV7-2	.	TRBJ1-6	few	13	TGTGCCAGCAGCTTATCCCCCTCCTCACCCCTCCACTTT	CASSLSPSSPLHF
TRBV4-3	TRBD2	TRBJ2-5	.	16	TGCGCCAGCAGCCAAGATCCCCCAGGGAGGGGAGAGACCCAGTACTTC	CASSQDPPGRGETQYF
TRBV3-1/TRBV3-2	.	TRBJ1-4	.	14	TGTGCCAGCAGCCAAGTAAGGGGTGTTGAAAAACTGTTTTTT	CASSQVRGVEKLFF
TRBV6-2/TRBV6-3	TRBD1	TRBJ1-1	.	15	TGTGCCAGCAGTTACTCAAGACAGGGGAACACTGAAGCTTTCTTT	CASSYSRQGNTEAFF
TRBV5-1	TRBD1	TRBJ2-1	once	16	TGCGCCAGCAGCTGGGGACAGGGGCGAGGGTACAATGAGCAGTTCTTC	CASSWGQGRGYNEQFF
TRBV6-5	.	TRBJ1-6	.	15	TGTGCCAGCAGTTACTCGACCGGTGGGAGATCACCCCTCCACTTT	CASSYSTGGRSPLHF
TRBV6-2/TRBV6-3	.	TRBJ2-7	.	13	TGTGCCAGCAGTTACGACAGCTCCTACGAGCAGTACTTC	CASSYDSSYEQYF
TRBV12-3/TRBV12-4	.	TRBJ1-5	.	13	TGTGCCAGCAGTTTGAGTGGAGGTCAGCCCCAGCATTTT	CASSLSGGQPQHF
TRBV12-5	.	TRBJ2-3	.	15	TGTGCTAGTGGTTTGCGGCGGGGAACCACAGATACGCAGTATTTT	CASGLRRGTTDTQYF
TRBV11-2	TRBD1	TRBJ1-1	.	14	TGTGCCAGCACCGACAGGGGTCGGAGCACTGAAGCTTTCTTT	CASTDRGRSTEAFF
TRBV7-7	TRBD1	TRBJ2-3	.	14	TGTGCCAGCAGTCGGACAGGGTATCCAGATACGCAGTATTTT	CASSRTGYPDTQYF